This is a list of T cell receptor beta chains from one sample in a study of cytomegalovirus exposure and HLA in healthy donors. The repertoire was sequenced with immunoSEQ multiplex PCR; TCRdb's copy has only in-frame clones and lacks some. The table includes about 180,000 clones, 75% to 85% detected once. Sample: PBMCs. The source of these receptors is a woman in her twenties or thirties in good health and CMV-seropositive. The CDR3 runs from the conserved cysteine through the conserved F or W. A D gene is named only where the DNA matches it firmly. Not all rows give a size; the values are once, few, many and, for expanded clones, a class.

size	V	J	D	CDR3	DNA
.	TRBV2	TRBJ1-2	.	CASSEGTNNGYTF	TGTGCCAGCAGTGAAGGGACTAACAATGGCTACACCTTC
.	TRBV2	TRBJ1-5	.	CASTPTGAGQPQHF	TGTGCCAGCACTCCAACAGGTGCCGGCCAGCCCCAGCATTTT
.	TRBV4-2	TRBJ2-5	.	CASSQDYRVASQETQYF	TGTGCCAGCAGCCAAGACTACAGGGTCGCCTCTCAAGAGACCCAGTACTTC
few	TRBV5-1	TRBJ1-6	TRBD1	CASSRSGGDGGSPLHF	TGCGCCAGCAGCCGTTCAGGGGGCGATGGGGGTTCACCCCTCCACTTT
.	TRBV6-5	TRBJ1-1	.	CASSRNTEAFF	TGTGCCAGCTCCAGGAACACTGAAGCTTTCTTT
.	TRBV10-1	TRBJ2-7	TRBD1	CASSEDETGTREQYF	TGCGCCAGCAGTGAGGATGAGACAGGGACCCGCGAGCAGTACTTC
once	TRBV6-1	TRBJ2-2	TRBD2	CASSVERGYGELFF	TGTGCCAGCAGTGTGGAGCGGGGGTACGGGGAGCTGTTTTTT
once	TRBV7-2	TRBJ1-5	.	CASSPQVSQPQHF	TGTGCCAGCAGTCCCCAAGTCAGTCAGCCCCAGCATTTT
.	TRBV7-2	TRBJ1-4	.	CASSQTSPREKLFF	TGTGCCAGCAGCCAGACATCGCCCAGAGAAAAACTGTTTTTT
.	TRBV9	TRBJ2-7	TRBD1	CASSGLQGALIYEQYF	TGTGCCAGCAGCGGCCTACAGGGGGCCTTAATCTACGAGCAGTACTTC
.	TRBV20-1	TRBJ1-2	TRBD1	CSAKRTGESF	TGCAGTGCTAAAAGGACAGGGGAGTCCTTC
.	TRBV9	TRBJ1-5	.	CASSRGGRNQPQHF	TGTGCCAGCAGCAGGGGGGGGCGGAATCAGCCCCAGCATTTT
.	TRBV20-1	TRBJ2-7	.	CSAPTGLGQYF	TGCAGTGCCCCTACAGGGCTGGGGCAGTACTTC
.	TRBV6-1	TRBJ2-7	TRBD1	CATRDRYSYEQYF	TGTGCCACCAGGGACAGGTACTCCTACGAGCAGTACTTC
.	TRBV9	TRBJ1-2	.	CASSVVGGGYTF	TGTGCCAGCAGCGTTGTAGGGGGTGGCTACACCTTC
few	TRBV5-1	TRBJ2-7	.	CASSTEGEQYF	TGCGCCAGCAGCACGGAGGGGGAGCAGTACTTC
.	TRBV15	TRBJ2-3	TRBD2	CATSREGTSGGVIGTQYF	TGTGCCACCAGCAGAGAAGGGACTAGCGGGGGAGTTATCGGTACGCAGTATTTT